This is a list of T cell receptor beta chains from one sample in a study of CD4 and CD8 cells across lung adenocarcinoma regions. TCRdb reprocessed the PCR reads via MiXCR and lists one record per CDR3 protein. The sample contains approximately 9,100 distinct CDR3 sequences, approximately 51% of which appear only once. Sequenced input: CD4+ T cells from the margin of a lung tumor. Receptors originate from a male donor with lung adenocarcinoma. The CD4 and CD8 labels of this study may be unreliable. Both conserved end residues are part of each CDR3.

J: TRBJ1-1
V: TRBV6-5
CDR3: CASSYSGGTEAFF

J: NA
V: TRBV7-2
CDR3: CGICVIGGANIQYF

J: NA
V: TRBV27
CDR3: CASSLSLRGGSYEQYF

J: TRBJ2-5
V: TRBV6-1
CDR3: CASSQGYSETQYF

J: TRBJ2-1
V: TRBV27
CDR3: CASSLLGGPYNEQFF

J: NA
V: TRBV5-1
CDR3: CASSRTSGQETQYF

J: TRBJ2-4
V: TRBV27
CDR3: CATRPPGEGNIQYF

J: TRBJ2-5
V: TRBV6-1
CDR3: CASRRGAGETQYF

J: TRBJ2-1
V: TRBV11-2
CDR3: CASSPPRWGEQFF

J: TRBJ2-4
V: TRBV6-4
CDR3: CASGAGAKNIQYF

J: TRBJ1-2
V: TRBV11-2
CDR3: CASSFRQGGGYTF

J: TRBJ2-1
V: TRBV27
CDR3: CASSSPGTSGTYEQFF

J: TRBJ2-5
V: TRBV6-1
CDR3: CASRPRNGGGETQYF

J: TRBJ1-3
V: TRBV6-1
CDR3: CASGDRDRGNTIYF

J: TRBJ2-1
V: TRBV7-6
CDR3: CASSEAGIYNEQFF

J: TRBJ1-2
V: TRBV6-1
CDR3: CASSPGTGSGVYTF